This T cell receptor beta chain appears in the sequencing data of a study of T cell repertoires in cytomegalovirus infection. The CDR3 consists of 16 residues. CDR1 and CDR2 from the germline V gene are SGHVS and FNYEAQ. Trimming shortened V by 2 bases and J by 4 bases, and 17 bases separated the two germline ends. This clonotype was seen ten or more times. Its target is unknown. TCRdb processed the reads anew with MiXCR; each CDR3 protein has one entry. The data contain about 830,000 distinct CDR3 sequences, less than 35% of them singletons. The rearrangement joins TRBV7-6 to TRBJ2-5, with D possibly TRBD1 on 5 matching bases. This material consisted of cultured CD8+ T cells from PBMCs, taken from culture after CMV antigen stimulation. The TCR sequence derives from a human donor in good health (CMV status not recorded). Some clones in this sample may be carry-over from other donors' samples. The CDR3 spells CASSLNRGVGRETQYF. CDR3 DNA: TGTGCCAGCAGCTTAAATAGGGGCGTTGGACGAGAGACCCAGTACTTC.